This TCR beta chain emerged from a study of blood T cells in healthy people across ages (dated by TCRdb to the mid-2010s). Background on the whole study: Template switching captured roughly one uniquely barcoded TCR beta cDNA molecule per two T cells in model experiments. Age-related changes in TCR beta repertoire diversity were measured in the study by deep sequencing normalized with unique cDNA molecular identifiers. The donors were split into four age groups: young (average about 15 years), middle-aged (around 40), aged (more than 55) and long-lived (under 90). To avoid experimental bias, donors of different ages were randomly spread across the sequencing lanes. Using the same blood draw, the study looked at two additional independent replicas of 1 million unique cDNA reads for two donors, one aged 18 to 30 and the other aged 80 or older.

The library was obtained by 5' RACE. The sequencer was an Illumina HiSeq 2500. The second PCR ran for about 7 to 11 cycles and used a J-beta primer mix along with a sample-barcoded 5' primer. A unique molecular identifier was introduced onto each TCR beta cDNA molecule by a template-switch 5' adaptor carrying 12 random nucleotides. Each sample yielded at least 3 million CDR3-containing paired-end reads. First-strand cDNA synthesis was performed from all RNA using the Mint cDNA synthesis kit, with priming by a TRBC-specific oligonucleotide. After uracil-DNA glycosylase treatment, a first 18-cycle PCR used universal primers M1SS and BC2_uni_R on all cDNA. On the study's bioinformatics: Each sample was normalized by randomly selecting 1 million high-quality reads, each carrying a distinct molecular identifier. Instead of being binned into consensus sequences, reads that shared molecular identifiers were thrown out. MiTCR, set to a Q25 quality threshold and the strictest error-elimination algorithm, was used for CDR3 identification, clonotype clustering and error correction. A nonparametric unseen species model using Euler transformation provided a lower-bound estimate of total TCR beta diversity. The public sequencing data were trimmed at Q25 with fastp and processed into clonotypes with MiXCR by TCRdb, which kept only in-frame beta chains. All rows with the same CDR3 protein become a single entry with the most common DNA and genes. TCRdb's processing, not the authors' own work, is the source of the V and J calls. Here the sample has hundreds of thousands of distinct CDR3 sequences; 48% occur a single time. The top ten constitute around an eighth of the sample.

Systemically healthy Caucasian individuals from Russia, 35 to 50 in total and aged about 6 to 95 years, were included as donors. Each donor gave ten milliliters of peripheral blood, drawn into EDTA-treated Vacutainer tubes. Ficoll-Paque density-gradient centrifugation was used to isolate PBMCs, with at least 7 million obtained per sample. Total RNA, at least 6 micrograms per sample, was extracted from PBMCs with Trizol reagent. For every donor, an aliquot of PBMCs went through flow cytometry to measure the percentages of naive CD45RAhigh/CD27high T cells. V and J lose 2 bases and 4 bases, and a span of 8 bases separates them. The CDR3 sequence holds 13 residues, the cysteine and phenylalanine included. Here the CDR3 DNA is all that survives: 39 bases in frame from base 1. As concerns this clonotype: The antigen this receptor binds is unknown. Base qualities are not recorded, but no much larger clone differs from it by a single base.

Beyond this particular receptor, the publication reports: Compared with the aged group, the long-lived group had more naive CD4+ T cells, fewer expanded clones and increased TCR diversity, suggesting age selection. The CMV infection status of donors was not known, potentially confounding age-related changes in expanded clonotypes. The percentage of naive T cells measured by flow cytometry correlated strongly with observed TCR beta diversity. Observed TCR beta diversity per million T cells fell roughly linearly with age, and a significant reduction was already apparent by age about 43. Estimates of total diversity based on one million sequenced T cells were regarded as lower bounds and as underestimates. Conclusive comparison of naive and antigen-experienced compartments was prevented by the profiling of bulk unsorted PBMCs.

The receptor comes from a man younger than 40 in good health. The sequenced sample was blood. The sequence joins TRBV12-3 or TRBV12-4 to TRBJ1-2, with no D gene named confidently. The CDR3 loop reads CASSLPGVYGYTF. In nucleotides, the sequence is TGTGCCAGCAGTTTACCAGGAGTCTATGGCTACACCTTC.